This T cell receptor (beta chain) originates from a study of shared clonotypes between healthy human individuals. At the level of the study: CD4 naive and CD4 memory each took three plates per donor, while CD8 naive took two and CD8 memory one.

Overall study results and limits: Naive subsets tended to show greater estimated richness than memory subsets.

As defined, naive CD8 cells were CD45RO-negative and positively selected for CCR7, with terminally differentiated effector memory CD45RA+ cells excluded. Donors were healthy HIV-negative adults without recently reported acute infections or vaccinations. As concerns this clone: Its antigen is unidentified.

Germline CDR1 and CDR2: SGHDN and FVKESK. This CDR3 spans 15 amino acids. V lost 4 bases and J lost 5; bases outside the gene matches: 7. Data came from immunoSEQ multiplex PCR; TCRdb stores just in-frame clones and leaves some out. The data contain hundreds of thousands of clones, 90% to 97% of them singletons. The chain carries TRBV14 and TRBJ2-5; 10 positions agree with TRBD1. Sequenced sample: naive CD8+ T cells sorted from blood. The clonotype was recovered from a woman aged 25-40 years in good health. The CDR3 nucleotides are TGTGCCAGCAGCCGAGACAGGGGGCGCGGTGAGACCCAGTACTTC. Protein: CASSRDRGRGETQYF. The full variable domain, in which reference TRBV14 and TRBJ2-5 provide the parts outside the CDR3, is EAGVTQFPSHSVIEKGQTVTLRCDPISGHDNLYWYRRVMGKEIKFLLHFVKESKQDESGMPNNRFLAERTGGTYSTLKVQPAELEDSGVYFCASSRDRGRGETQYFGPGTRLLVL.